These 16 T cell receptor beta chains share one sample of origin, sequenced in a study of T cell changes during pregnancy in multiple sclerosis (dated by TCRdb to the late 2010s). The library was made by the immunoSEQ multiplex PCR assay. Entries here come from immuneACCESS through TCRdb and include only in-frame sequences with V and J called. Some clones fail to appear in such tables; in the studies checked, an unresolved V gene covers under half of the shortfall, and the cause of the remainder is unknown. The sample table holds 40,000 to 50,000 clones, of which 85% to 95% were seen once. The top ten constitute less than 0.65% of the sample. The starting material was CD4+ T cells from peripheral blood mononuclear cells, obtained in the third trimester of pregnancy. Source of these receptors: a female donor with multiple sclerosis, enrolled in a pregnancy study.

The gene calls are TRBV4-2 and TRBJ2-2, with a possible D match to TRBD1 (5 bases). Germline values: CDR1 LGHNA, CDR2 YNFKEQ. The CDR3 covers 13 residues. The V end lost 3 bases, the J end lost 7 bases, and 9 bases lay between the germline ends. The CDR3 is CASSQQGNGELFF. The CDR3 DNA sequence: TGTGCCAGCAGCCAGCAGGGCAACGGGGAGCTGTTTTTT.

The rearrangement uses TRBV18 and TRBJ1-1; 11 positions agree with TRBD1. Germline assignment: CDR1 KGHSH and CDR2 LQKENI. CDR3 size: 15 residues. V was pared by 3 bases and J by 3 bases, with 3 bases of the junction left unmatched. The CDR3 DNA is TGTGCCAGCTCACCTGGGACAGGGGGGCACACTGAAGCTTTCTTT. Translating it yields CASSPGTGGHTEAFF.

The chain has TRBV19 and TRBJ2-3; TRBD2 matches at 10 bases. The V gene's germline CDR1 is LNHDA and CDR2 SQIVND (reference sequence). The CDR3 covers 16 residues. V shed 4 bases and J 2 bases; nucleotides not matched to a gene: 6. The CDR3 region has the DNA TGTGCCAGTAGTAGACTAGCGGGCCAAATCACAGATACGCAGTATTTT. This encodes CASSRLAGQITDTQYF. The entire variable domain, with the rest obtained from reference TRBV19 and TRBJ2-3, is as follows: DGGITQSPKYLFRKEGQNVTLSCEQNLNHDAMYWYRQDPGQGLRLIYYSQIVNDFQKGDIAEGYSVSREKKESFPLTVTSAQKNPTAFYLCASSRLAGQITDTQYFGPGTRLTVL.

The rearrangement uses TRBV2 and TRBJ2-1, with TRBD2 matching 11 bases. The CDR3 extends over 14 amino acids. The germline V gene encodes CDR1 SNHLY and CDR2 FYNNEI. The J segment lost 5 bases and the V segment lost 8 bases, leaving 5 bases of the junction unmatched. CDR3 amino acids: CASGRTSGHNEQFF. In nucleotides, the CDR3 is TGTGCCAGCGGCCGGACTAGCGGGCACAATGAGCAGTTCTTC.

The count of this clone is one. V is TRBV11-2 and J is TRBJ2-3; 10 bases agree with TRBD2. Looked up from germline, CDR1 is SGHAT and CDR2 is FQNNGV. After removal of 5 bases from V and 1 base from J, the junction contained 6 bases not matched to a gene. This CDR3 has 16 amino acids. The CDR3 region is CASSVSGTSGTDTQYF. Here the CDR3 DNA reads TGTGCCAGCAGCGTTTCCGGGACTAGCGGCACAGATACGCAGTATTTT.

The chain links TRBV7-2 to TRBJ2-4; 10 bases line up with TRBD2. This CDR3 has 14 amino acids. Trimming removed 5 bases from V and 8 bases from J; junction bases left unmatched: 6. Germline values: CDR1 SGHTA, CDR2 FQGNSA. CDR3 DNA sequence: TGTGCCAGCAGCCCAGTTCTAGCGGGAGACATTCAGTACTTC. Residues: CASSPVLAGDIQYF.

J is TRBJ2-3 and V is TRBV11-2; the D gene is possibly TRBD2 (5 bases). The CDR3 length is 15 residues. Trimming shortened V by 1 base and J by 0 bases, and 8 bases separated the two germline ends. CDR1 and CDR2 from the germline V gene are SGHAT and FQNNGV. The CDR3 DNA follows: TGTGCCAGCAGCTTAGCGGGAACTAGCACAGATACGCAGTATTTT. This sequence encodes CASSLAGTSTDTQYF.

The rearrangement joins TRBV14 to TRBJ2-3; 9 nucleotides match TRBD2. The CDR3 has 18 amino acids. V trimming: 0 bases; J trimming: 3 bases; junction bases outside the gene matches: 10. Germline V gives CDR1 SGHDN, CDR2 FVKESK. The CDR3 region has the DNA TGTGCCAGCAGCCAAGAAAATCCGGGACTAGCTTTGACAGATACGCAGTATTTT. Translation gives CASSQENPGLALTDTQYF.

This chain links TRBV2 with TRBJ2-5; D is possibly TRBD2 (6 bases). The CDR3 loop spans 15 amino acids. The germline V gene has CDR1 SNHLY and CDR2 FYNNEI. Deletions cut 0 bases from V and 6 bases from J, with 14 bases between. CDR3 region: CASSEATSGVQTQYF. CDR3 coding DNA: TGTGCCAGCAGTGAAGCGACTAGTGGGGTACAGACCCAGTACTTC. Full variable domain (missing parts from reference TRBV2 and TRBJ2-5): EPEVTQTPSHQVTQMGQEVILRCVPISNHLYFYWYRQILGQKVEFLVSFYNNEISEKSEIFDDQFSVERPDGSNFTLKIRSTKLEDSAMYFCASSEATSGVQTQYFGPGTRLLVL.

V usage is TRBV6-6 and J usage is TRBJ2-7; TRBD1 matches at 9 bases. The CDR3 has 16 residues. V lost 2 bases, J lost 0 bases, and 5 bases stayed unmatched. Germline values: CDR1 MNHNY, CDR2 SVGAGI (reference sequence). The DNA for the CDR3 is TGTGCCAGCAGTTACGGGGACAGGGCAAGCTCCTACGAGCAGTACTTC. It specifies CASSYGDRASSYEQYF.

The chain uses TRBV7-2 and TRBJ2-7; 11 bases match TRBD2. V dropped 5 bases and J dropped 0; count of bases not matched to a gene: 6. There are 16 residues in the CDR3. The germline V gene has CDR1 SGHTA and CDR2 FQGNSA. The chain's CDR3 is CASSKSTSGGSYEQYF. CDR3 nucleotides: TGTGCCAGCAGCAAATCTACTAGCGGGGGCTCCTACGAGCAGTACTTC.

The V call is TRBV27, the J call TRBJ2-4; D is perhaps TRBD2 (6 bases). CDR1 is MNHEY, CDR2 SMNVEV, per germline (reference sequence). CDR3 length: 13 amino acids. The germline V and J ends were trimmed by 7 bases and 8 bases, with 15 bases remaining between them. CDR3 nucleotides: TGTGCCAGCAAGCCTGGGGGGTTCGACATTCAGTACTTC. This codes for CASKPGGFDIQYF.

This rearrangement joins TRBV6-1 to TRBJ2-2, with 9 positions matching TRBD2. The CDR3 spans 16 residues. CDR1 and CDR2 from the germline V gene are MNHNS and SASEGT. Trimming cost V 0 bases and J 6 bases; bases outside gene matches: 5. Here the CDR3 DNA reads TGTGCCAGCAGTGAAGCCCCCCTAGCGGGACCCGGGGAGCTGTTTTTT. It is translated as CASSEAPLAGPGELFF.

The CDR3 DNA follows: TGCGCCAGCAGCTTGACGGGGGAGTCTAATGAAAAACTGTTTTTT. Protein sequence: CASSLTGESNEKLFF. The chain carries TRBV5-1 and TRBJ1-4, with D perhaps TRBD1 (5 bases). Between the trimmed V and J ends, which lost 1 base and 3 bases, there was a span of 10 bases. The germline CDR1 and CDR2 sequences are SGHRS and YFSETQ. The CDR3 contains 15 residues.

The gene calls are TRBV5-1 and TRBJ1-5; TRBD1 is a possible D gene (5 bases). This CDR3 comprises 13 residues. With 3 bases removed from V and 7 bases from J, the gap between germline ends came to 11 bases. Germline-derived CDR1 and CDR2 are SGHRS and YFSETQ. CDR3 in DNA: TGCGCCAGCAGCTCGGATCGGGGGCAGCCCCAGCATTTT. It yields the protein CASSSDRGQPQHF.

For this clone: Other nucleotide sequences in the sample specify the same CDR3. The chain carries TRBV5-4 and TRBJ1-2; D may be TRBD1 (5 bases). There are 14 residues in the CDR3. The germline CDR1 and CDR2 sequences are SGHNT and YYREEE (reference sequence). V was trimmed by 3 bases and J by 3 bases, leaving 12 bases between them. Here the CDR3 reads CASSSGGADYGYTF. The CDR3 DNA sequence: TGTGCCAGCAGCTCCGGAGGGGCGGACTATGGCTACACCTTC.